Included here is one TCR beta chain sequence, with context. Its antigen is still unknown. The source of the sample is a study of shared clonotypes between healthy human individuals. Study-wide background: Each donor had three CD4 naive, three CD4 memory, two CD8 naive and one CD8 memory plate. Whole-study findings and limits: It was the non-shared clonotypes that had lower generation probabilities than clonotypes shared by all four donors. Collection of samples was limited to blood; tissue repertoires likely differ. At large depth, rarefaction still showed sorted-subset sequencing to be incomplete.

CDR1 is GTSNPN, CDR2 SVGIG, per germline (reference sequence). V was trimmed by 2 bases and J by 0 bases, leaving 4 bases between them. The CDR3 totals 13 residues. TCRdb keeps only in-frame clones here, not all; method: immunoSEQ multiplex PCR. Here the sample spans 650,000 to 750,000 clones, less than 80% being singletons. V gene TRBV30 combines with J gene TRBJ1-4; D unclear. The sequence came from a young woman in good health. Sequenced input: memory CD4+ T cells sorted from blood. Specified subset: CD45RA-negative fraction. This chain's CDR3 is CAWSTTTNEKLFF. Here the CDR3 DNA reads TGTGCCTGGAGTACTACAACTAATGAAAAACTGTTTTTT.